This T cell receptor beta chain was sequenced during a study of CXCR3-negative and CXCR3-positive naive CD8 T cells. Study conclusions and caveats: Diversity proved comparably high across both naive subsets and much lower in memory CD8+ cells. The study inferred TCR strength from TRB CDR3 properties and found comparable surface CD5 between naive subsets.

A word on this clonotype: Its specificity is not known.

UMI labels and 5' RACE were used to prepare the TRB cDNA libraries. TCRdb reworked the 5' RACE reads into one entry per CDR3 protein, no DNA. This sample's clone table lists approximately 38,000 distinct CDR3 sequences. Germline CDR1 reads DFQATT; CDR2 reads SNEGSKA (reference sequence). The CDR3 runs to 20 residues. The sample was memory CD8+ T cells from blood. The origin of this receptor is a human donor in good health. Some clones in this sample may be carry-over from other donors' samples. The chain combines TRBV20-1 with TRBJ2-2; the TRBD2 assignment by TCRdb is unverifiable without DNA. CDR3 protein: CSARDYLGTSGGADTGELFF.